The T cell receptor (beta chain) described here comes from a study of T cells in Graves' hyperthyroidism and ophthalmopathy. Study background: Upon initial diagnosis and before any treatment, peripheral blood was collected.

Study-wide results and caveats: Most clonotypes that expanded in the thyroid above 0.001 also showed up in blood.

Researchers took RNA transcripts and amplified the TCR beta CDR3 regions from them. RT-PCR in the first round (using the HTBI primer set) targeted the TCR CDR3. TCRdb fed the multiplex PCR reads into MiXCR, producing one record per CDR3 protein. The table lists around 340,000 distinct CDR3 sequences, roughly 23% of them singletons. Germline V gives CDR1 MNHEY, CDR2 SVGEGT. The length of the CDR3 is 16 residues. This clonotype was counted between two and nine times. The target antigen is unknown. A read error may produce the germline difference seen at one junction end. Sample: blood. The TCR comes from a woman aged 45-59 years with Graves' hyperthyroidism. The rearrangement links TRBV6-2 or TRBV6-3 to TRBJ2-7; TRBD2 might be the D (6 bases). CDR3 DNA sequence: TGTGCTAGCAGTACCGGCCGGGACTCTATACCCCACGAGCAGTACTTC. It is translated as CASSTGRDSIPHEQYF.